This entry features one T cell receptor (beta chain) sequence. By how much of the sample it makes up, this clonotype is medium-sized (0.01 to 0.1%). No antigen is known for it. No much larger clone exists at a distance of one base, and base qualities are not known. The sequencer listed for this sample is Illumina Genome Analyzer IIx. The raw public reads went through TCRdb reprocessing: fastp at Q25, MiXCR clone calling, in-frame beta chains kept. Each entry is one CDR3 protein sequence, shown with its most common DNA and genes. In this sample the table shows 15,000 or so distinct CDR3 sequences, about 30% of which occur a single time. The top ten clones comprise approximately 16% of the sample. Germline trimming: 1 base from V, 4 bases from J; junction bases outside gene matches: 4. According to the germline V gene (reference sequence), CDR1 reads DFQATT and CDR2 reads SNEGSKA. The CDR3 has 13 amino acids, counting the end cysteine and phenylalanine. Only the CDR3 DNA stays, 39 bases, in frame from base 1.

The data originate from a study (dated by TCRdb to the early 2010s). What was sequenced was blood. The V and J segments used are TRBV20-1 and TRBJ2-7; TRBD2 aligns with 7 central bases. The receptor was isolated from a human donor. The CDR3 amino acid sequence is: CSARGAGPYEQYF. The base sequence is TGCAGTGCTAGAGGAGCGGGACCTTACGAGCAGTACTTC.